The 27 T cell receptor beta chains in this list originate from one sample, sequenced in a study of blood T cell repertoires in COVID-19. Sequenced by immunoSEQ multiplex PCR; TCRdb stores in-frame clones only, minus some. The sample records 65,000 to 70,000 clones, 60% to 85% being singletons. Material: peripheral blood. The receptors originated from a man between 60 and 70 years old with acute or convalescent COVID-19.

The CDR3 nucleotides are TGTGCCAGCAGCCCCAGCGTCTGGGAGACCCAGTACTTC. Translation gives CASSPSVWETQYF. The chain carries TRBV5-4 and TRBJ2-5; the D is unclear. This CDR3 has 13 residues. The germline gives CDR1 SGHNT, CDR2 YYREEE (reference sequence). The V gene lost 4 bases and the J gene lost 5 bases, with 12 bases spanning the gap.

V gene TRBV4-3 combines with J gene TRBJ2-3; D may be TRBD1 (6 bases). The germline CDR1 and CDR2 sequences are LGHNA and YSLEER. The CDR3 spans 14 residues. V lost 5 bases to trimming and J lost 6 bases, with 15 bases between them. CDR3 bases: TGCGCCAGCAGCGAGGGGGACGGCTGGGATACGCAGTATTTT. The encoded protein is CASSEGDGWDTQYF.

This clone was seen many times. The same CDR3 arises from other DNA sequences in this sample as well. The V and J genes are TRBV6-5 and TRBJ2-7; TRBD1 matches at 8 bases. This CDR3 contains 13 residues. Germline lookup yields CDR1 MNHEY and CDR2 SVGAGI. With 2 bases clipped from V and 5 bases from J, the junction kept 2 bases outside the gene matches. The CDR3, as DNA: TGTGCCAGCAGTTACGACAGGGGTAACGAGCAGTACTTC. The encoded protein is CASSYDRGNEQYF.

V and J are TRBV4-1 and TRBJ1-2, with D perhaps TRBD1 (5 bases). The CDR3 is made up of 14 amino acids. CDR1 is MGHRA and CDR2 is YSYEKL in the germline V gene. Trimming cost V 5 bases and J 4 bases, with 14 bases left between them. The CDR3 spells CASSAGSRVYGYTF. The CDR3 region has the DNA TGCGCCAGCAGCGCAGGGTCTAGAGTCTATGGCTACACCTTC.

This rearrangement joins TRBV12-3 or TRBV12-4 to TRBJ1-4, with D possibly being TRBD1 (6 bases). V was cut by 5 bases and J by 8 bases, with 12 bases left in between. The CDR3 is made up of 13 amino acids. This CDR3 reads CASSIQGNEKLFF. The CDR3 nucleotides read TGTGCCAGCAGTATACAGGGTAACGAAAAACTGTTTTTT.

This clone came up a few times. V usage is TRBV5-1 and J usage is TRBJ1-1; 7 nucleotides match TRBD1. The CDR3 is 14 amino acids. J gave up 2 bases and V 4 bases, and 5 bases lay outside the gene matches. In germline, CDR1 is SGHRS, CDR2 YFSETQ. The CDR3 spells CASSPRTGNTEAFF. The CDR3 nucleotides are TGCGCCAGCAGCCCCAGGACAGGAAACACTGAAGCTTTCTTT.

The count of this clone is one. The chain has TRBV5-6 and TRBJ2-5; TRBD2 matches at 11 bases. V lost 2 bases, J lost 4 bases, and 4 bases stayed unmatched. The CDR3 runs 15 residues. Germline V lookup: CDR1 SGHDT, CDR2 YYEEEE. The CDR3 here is CASSFVAGGRETQYF. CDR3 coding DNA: TGTGCCAGCAGCTTCGTAGCGGGGGGGCGAGAGACCCAGTACTTC.

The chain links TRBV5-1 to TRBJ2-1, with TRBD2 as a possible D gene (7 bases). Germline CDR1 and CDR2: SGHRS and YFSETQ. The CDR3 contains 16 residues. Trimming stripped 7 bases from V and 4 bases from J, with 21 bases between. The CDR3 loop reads CASAPRGGALYNEQFF. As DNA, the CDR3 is TGCGCCAGCGCCCCGAGGGGGGGGGCCTTATACAATGAGCAGTTCTTC.

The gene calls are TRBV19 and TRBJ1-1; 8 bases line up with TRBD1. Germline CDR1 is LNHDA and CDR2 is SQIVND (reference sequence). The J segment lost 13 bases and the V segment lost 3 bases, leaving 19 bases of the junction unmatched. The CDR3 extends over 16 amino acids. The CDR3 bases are TGTGCCAGTAGTATTAAATCAGGGGGCGTAATCAACGGTATTTTCTTT. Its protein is CASSIKSGGVINGIFF.

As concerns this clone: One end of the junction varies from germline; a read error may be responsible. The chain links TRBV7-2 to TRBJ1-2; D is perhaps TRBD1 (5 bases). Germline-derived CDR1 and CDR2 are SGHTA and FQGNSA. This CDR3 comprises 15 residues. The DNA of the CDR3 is TGTGCCAGCAGCGTAGCCCCCGGGTGGAGGGGAGGCTACACCTTC. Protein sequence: CASSVAPGWRGGYTF.

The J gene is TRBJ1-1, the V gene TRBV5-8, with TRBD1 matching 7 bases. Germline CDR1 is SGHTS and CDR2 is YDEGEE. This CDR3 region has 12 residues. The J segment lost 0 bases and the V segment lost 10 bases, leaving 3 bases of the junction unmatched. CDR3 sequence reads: CAVQGLNTEAFF. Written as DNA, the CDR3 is TGTGCCGTACAGGGGCTGAACACTGAAGCTTTCTTT. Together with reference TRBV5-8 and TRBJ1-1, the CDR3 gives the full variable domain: EAGVTQSPTHLIKTRGQQATLRCSPISGHTSVYWYQQALGLGLQFLLWYDEGEERNRGNFPPRFSGRQFPNYSSELNVNALELEDSALYLCAVQGLNTEAFFGQGTRLTVV.

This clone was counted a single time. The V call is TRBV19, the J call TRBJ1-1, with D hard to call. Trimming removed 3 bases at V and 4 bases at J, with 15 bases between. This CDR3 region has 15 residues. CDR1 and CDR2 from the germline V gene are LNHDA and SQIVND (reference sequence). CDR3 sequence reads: CASSIPQKVFTEAFF. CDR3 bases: TGTGCCAGTAGTATCCCACAGAAAGTTTTCACTGAAGCTTTCTTT.

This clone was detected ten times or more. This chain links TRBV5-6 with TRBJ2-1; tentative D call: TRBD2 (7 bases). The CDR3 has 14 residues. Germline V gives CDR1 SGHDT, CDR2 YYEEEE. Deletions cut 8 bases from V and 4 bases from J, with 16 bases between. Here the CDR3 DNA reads TGTGCCAGAGCGGGACACTCCGCTTACAATGAGCAGTTCTTC. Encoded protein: CARAGHSAYNEQFF.

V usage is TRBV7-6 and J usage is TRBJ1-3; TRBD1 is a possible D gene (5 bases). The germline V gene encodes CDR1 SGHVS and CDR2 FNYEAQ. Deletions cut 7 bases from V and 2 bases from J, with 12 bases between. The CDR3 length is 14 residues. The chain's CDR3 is CASKQTEAGNTIYF. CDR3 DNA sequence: TGTGCCAGCAAACAGACAGAAGCTGGAAACACCATATATTTT. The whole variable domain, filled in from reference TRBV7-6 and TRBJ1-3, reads GAGVSQSPRYKVTKRGQDVALRCDPISGHVSLYWYRQALGQGPEFLTYFNYEAQQDKSGLPNDRFSAERPEGSISTLTIQRTEQRDSAMYRCASKQTEAGNTIYFGEGSWLTVV.

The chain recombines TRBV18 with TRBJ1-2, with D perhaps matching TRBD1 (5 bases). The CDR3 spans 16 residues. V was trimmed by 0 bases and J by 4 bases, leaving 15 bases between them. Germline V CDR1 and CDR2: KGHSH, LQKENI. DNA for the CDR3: TGTGCCAGCTCACCACCACGGGGAGGGACGGGCTATGGCTACACCTTC. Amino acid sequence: CASSPPRGGTGYGYTF.

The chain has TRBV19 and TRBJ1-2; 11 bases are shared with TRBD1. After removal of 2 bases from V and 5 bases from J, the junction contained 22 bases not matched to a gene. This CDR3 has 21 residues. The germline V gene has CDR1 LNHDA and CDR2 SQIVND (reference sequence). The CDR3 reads CASSISIIGQGAIYDEYGYTF. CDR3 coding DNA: TGTGCCAGTAGTATAAGTATCATTGGACAGGGGGCGATTTACGACGAGTATGGCTACACCTTC.

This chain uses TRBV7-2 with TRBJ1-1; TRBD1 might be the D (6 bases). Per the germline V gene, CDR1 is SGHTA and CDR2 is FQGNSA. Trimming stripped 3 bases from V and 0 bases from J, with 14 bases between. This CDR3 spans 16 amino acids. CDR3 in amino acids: CASSLGEGTMNTEAFF. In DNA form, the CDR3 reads TGTGCCAGCAGCTTGGGCGAAGGGACAATGAACACTGAAGCTTTCTTT.

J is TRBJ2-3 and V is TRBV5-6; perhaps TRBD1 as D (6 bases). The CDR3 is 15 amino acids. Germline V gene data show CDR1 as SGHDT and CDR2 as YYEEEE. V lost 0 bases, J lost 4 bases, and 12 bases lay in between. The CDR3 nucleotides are TGTGCCAGCAGCTTGGTACCGGGACATCCAGATACGCAGTATTTT. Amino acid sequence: CASSLVPGHPDTQYF.

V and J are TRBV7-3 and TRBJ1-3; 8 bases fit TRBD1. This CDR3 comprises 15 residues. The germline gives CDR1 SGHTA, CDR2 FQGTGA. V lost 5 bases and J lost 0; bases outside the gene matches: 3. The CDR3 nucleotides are TGTGCCAGCAGCCCAACAGGGGGCTCTGGAAACACCATATATTTT. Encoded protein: CASSPTGGSGNTIYF.

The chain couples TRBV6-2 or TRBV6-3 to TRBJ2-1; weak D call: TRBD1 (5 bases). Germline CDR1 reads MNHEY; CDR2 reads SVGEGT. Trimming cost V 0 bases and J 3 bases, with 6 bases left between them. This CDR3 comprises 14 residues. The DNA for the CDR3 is TGTGCCAGCAGTTACTCGGACAACTACAATGAGCAGTTCTTC. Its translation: CASSYSDNYNEQFF.

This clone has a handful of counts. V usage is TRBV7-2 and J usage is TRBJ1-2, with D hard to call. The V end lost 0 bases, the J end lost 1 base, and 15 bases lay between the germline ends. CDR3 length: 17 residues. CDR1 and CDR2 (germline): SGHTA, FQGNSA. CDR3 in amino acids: CASSLAIGVGFNYGYTF. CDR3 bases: TGTGCCAGCAGCTTAGCCATCGGGGTAGGGTTTAACTATGGCTACACCTTC.

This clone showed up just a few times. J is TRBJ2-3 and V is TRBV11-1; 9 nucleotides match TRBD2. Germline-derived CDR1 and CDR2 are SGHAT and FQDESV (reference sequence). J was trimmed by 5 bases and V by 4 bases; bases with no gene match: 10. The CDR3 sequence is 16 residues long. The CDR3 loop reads CASSSQGSGGVDTQYF. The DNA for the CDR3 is TGTGCCAGCAGCTCCCAGGGTAGCGGGGGCGTAGATACGCAGTATTTT.

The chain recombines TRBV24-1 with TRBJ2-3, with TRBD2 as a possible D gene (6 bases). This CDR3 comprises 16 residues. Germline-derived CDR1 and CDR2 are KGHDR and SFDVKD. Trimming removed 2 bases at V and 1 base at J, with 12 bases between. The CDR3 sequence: CATSDWRGFGTDTQYF. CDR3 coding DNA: TGTGCCACCAGTGATTGGCGGGGCTTCGGCACAGATACGCAGTATTTT.

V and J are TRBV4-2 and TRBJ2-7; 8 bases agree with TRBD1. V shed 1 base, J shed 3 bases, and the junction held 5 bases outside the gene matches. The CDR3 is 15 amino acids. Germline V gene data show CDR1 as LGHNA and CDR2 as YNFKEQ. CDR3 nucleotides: TGTGCCAGCAGCCAAGCTCCAGGACAGGGCTACGAGCAGTACTTC. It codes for CASSQAPGQGYEQYF.

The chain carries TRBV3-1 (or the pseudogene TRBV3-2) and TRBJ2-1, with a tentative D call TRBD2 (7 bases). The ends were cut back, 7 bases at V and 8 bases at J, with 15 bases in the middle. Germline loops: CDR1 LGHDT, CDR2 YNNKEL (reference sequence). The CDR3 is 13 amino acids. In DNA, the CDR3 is TGTGCCAGCACACGAGGGGGGGGGCATGAGCAGTTCTTC. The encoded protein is CASTRGGGHEQFF.

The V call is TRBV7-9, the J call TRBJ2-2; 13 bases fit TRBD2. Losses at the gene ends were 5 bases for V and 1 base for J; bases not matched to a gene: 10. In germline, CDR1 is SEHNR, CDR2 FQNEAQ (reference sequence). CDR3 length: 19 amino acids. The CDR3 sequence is CASSPDSRTSGRNTGELFF. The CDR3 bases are TGTGCCAGCAGCCCCGACTCAAGGACTAGCGGGAGGAACACCGGGGAGCTGTTTTTT.

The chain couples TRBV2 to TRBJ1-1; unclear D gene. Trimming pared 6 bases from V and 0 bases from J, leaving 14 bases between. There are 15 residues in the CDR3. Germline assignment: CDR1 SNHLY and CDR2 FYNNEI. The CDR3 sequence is CASRVNSGMNTEAFF. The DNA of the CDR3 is TGTGCCAGCAGGGTTAATTCCGGGATGAACACTGAAGCTTTCTTT.